Listed here is a single TCR beta chain. Clones were sequenced by immunoSEQ multiplex PCR, and TCRdb holds only the in-frame ones, with some missing. The sample yields some 700,000 clones, roughly 88% seen once. V dropped 2 bases and J dropped 3 bases, with 10 bases sitting between them. The CDR3 runs 15 residues. Germline V gene lookup returns CDR1 SEHNR and CDR2 FQNEAQ (reference sequence). These data are taken from a study of shared T cell receptors in the human thymus. The sample was also reused in another study, on human thymus T cells. That source reports: Resections from corrective heart surgery provided thymus tissue.

The TCR was taken from a girl less than two years old with a congenital heart defect. Source material: thymocytes. The gene calls are TRBV7-9 and TRBJ1-4; maybe TRBD1 (5 bases). CDR3 protein: CASSLQGYPNEKLFF. The CDR3 region has the DNA TGTGCCAGCAGCTTACAGGGATATCCTAATGAAAAACTGTTTTTT. The variable domain in full, with the rest retrieved from reference TRBV7-9 and TRBJ1-4, is DTGVSQNPRHKITKRGQNVTFRCDPISEHNRLYWYRQTLGQGPEFLTYFQNEAQLEKSRLLSDRFSAERPKGSFSTLEIQRTEQGDSAMYLCASSLQGYPNEKLFFGSGTQLSVL.